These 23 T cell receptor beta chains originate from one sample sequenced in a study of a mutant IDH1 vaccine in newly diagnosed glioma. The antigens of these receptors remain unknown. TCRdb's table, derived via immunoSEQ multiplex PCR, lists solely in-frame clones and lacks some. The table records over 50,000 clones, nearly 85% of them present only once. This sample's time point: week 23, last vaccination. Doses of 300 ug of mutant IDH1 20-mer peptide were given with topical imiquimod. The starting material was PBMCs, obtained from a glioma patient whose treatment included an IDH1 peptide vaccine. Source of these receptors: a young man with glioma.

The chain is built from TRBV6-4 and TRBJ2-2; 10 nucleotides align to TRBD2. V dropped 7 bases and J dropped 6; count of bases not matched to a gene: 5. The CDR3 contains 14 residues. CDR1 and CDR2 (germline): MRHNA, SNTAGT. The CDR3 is CASKGTSDAGELFF. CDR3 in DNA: TGTGCCAGCAAAGGGACTAGCGACGCCGGGGAGCTGTTTTTT.

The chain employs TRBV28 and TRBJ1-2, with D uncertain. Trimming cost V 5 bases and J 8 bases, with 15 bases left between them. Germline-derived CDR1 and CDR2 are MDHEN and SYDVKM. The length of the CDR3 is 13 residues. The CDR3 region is CASSPTPGYGYTF. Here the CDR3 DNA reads TGTGCCAGCAGTCCTACCCCAGGCTACGGCTACACCTTC.

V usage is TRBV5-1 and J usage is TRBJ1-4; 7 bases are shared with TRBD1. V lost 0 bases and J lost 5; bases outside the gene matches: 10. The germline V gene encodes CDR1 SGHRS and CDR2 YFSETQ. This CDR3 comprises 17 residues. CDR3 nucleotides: TGCGCCAGCAGCTTGGGGGTGGTCAGGGGGAACAATGAAAAACTGTTTTTT. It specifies CASSLGVVRGNNEKLFF.

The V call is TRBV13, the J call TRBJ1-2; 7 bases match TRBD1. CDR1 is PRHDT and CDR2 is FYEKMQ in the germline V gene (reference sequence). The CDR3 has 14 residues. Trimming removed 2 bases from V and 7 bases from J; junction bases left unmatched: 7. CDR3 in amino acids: CASSLPRQGPGYTF. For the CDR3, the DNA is TGTGCCAGCAGCTTACCGCGACAGGGACCTGGCTACACCTTC. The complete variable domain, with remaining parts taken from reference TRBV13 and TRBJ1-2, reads AAGVIQSPRHLIKEKRETATLKCYPIPRHDTVYWYQQGPGQDPQFLISFYEKMQSDKGSIPDRFSAQQFSDYHSELNMSSLELGDSALYFCASSLPRQGPGYTFGSGTRLTVV.

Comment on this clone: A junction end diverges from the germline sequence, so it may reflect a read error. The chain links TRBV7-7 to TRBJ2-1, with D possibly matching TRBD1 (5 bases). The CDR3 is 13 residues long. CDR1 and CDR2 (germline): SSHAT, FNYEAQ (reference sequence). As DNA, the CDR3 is TGTGCTAGCAGCGCTGACAGTTACAATGAGCAGTTCTTC. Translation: CASSADSYNEQFF.

In DNA, the CDR3 is TGCGCCAGCCGGCCCCTCCACCAAGGCTACACCTTC. Amino acid sequence: CASRPLHQGYTF. The J gene is TRBJ1-2, the V gene TRBV10-1; D is undetermined. CDR3 length: 12 residues. CDR1 is WNHNN, CDR2 SYGVQD, per germline (reference sequence). V was cut by 8 bases and J by 8 bases, with 15 bases left in between.

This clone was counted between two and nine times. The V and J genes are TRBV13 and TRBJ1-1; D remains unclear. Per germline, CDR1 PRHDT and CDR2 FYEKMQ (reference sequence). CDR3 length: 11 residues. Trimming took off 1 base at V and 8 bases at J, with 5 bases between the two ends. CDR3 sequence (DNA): TGTGCCAGCAGCTTAGTCAGGGAAGCTTTCTTT. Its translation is CASSLVREAFF.

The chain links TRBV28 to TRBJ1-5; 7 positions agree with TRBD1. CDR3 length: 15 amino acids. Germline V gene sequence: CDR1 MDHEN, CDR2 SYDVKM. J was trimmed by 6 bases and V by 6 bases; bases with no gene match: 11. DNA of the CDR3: TGTGCCAGCAGCCCGGACGGCAGGGGGACTCAGCCCCAGCATTTT. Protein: CASSPDGRGTQPQHF.

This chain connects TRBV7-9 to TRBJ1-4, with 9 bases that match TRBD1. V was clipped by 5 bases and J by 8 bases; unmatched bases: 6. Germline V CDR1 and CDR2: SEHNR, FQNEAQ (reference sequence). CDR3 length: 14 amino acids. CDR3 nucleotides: TGTGCCAGCAGCAGGACAGGGGAAGGCGAAAAACTGTTTTTT. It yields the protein CASSRTGEGEKLFF.

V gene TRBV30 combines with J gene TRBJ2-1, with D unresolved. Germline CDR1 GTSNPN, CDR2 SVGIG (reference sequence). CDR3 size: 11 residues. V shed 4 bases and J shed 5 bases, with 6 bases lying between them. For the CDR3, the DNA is TGTGCCTGGAAGAGAAACAATGAGCAGTTCTTC. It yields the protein CAWKRNNEQFF.

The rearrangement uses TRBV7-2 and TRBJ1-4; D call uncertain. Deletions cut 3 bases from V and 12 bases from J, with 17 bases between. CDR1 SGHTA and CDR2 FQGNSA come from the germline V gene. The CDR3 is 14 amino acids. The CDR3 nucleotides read TGTGCCAGCAGCTTGGATCCCCAAAGTGTGGAACTGTTTTTT. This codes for CASSLDPQSVELFF.

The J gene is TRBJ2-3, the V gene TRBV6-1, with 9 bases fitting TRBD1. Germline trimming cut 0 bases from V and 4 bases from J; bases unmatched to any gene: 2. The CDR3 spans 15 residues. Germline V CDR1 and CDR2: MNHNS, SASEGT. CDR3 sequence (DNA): TGTGCCAGCAGTGAAGCGCGGACAGGGGCAGATACGCAGTATTTT. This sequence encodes CASSEARTGADTQYF.

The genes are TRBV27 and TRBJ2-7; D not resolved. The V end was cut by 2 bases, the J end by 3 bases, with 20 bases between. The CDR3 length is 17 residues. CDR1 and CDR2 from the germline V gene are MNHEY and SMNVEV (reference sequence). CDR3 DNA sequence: TGTGCCAGCAGTTTAATCACCGAGGCAGGTTACCTCTACGAGCAGTACTTC. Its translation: CASSLITEAGYLYEQYF.

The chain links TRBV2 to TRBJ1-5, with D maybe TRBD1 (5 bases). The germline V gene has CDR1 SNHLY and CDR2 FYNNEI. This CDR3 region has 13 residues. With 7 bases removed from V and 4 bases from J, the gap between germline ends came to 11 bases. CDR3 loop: CASNPTVNQPQHF. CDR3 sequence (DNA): TGTGCCAGCAACCCGACAGTAAATCAGCCCCAGCATTTT.

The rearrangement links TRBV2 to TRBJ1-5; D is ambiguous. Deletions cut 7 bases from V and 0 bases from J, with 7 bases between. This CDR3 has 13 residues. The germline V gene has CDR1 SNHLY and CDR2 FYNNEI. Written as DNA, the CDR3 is TGTGCCAGCACAGTCTATAGCAATCAGCCCCAGCATTTT. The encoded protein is CASTVYSNQPQHF.

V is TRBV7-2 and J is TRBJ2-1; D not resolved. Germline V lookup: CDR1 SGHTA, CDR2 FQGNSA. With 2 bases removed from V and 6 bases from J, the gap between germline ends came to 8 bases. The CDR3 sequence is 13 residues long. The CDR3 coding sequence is TGTGCCAGCAGCTTACTAGGTCTCAATGAGCAGTTCTTC. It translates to CASSLLGLNEQFF. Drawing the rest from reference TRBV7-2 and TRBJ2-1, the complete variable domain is GAGVSQSPSNKVTEKGKDVELRCDPISGHTALYWYRQSLGQGLEFLIYFQGNSAPDKSGLPSDRFSAERTGGSVSTLTIQRTQQEDSAVYLCASSLLGLNEQFFGPGTRLTVL.

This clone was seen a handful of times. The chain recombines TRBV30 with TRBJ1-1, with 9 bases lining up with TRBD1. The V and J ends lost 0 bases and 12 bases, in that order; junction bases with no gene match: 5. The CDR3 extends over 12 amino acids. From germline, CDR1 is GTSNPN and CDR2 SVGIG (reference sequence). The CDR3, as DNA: TGTGCCTGGAGTGTAGGGACAGGGCCAACTTTCTTT. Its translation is CAWSVGTGPTFF.

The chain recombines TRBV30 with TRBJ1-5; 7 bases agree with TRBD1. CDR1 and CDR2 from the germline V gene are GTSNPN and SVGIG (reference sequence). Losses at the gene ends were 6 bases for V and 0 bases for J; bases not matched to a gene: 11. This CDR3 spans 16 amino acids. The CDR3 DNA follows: TGTGCCTGCGGACAGGCCCAGTTGTATAGCAATCAGCCCCAGCATTTT. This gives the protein CACGQAQLYSNQPQHF.

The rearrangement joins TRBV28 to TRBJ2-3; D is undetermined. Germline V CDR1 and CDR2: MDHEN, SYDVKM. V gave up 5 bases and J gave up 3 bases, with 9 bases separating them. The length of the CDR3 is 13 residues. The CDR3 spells CASSPPVTDTQYF. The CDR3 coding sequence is TGTGCCAGCAGTCCCCCCGTTACAGATACGCAGTATTTT.

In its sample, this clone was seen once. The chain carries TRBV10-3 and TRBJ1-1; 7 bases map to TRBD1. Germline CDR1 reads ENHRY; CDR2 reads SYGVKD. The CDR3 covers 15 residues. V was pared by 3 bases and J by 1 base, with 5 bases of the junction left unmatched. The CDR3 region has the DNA TGTGCCATCAGTGATCCGGGACAGCCGAACACTGAAGCTTTCTTT. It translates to CAISDPGQPNTEAFF.

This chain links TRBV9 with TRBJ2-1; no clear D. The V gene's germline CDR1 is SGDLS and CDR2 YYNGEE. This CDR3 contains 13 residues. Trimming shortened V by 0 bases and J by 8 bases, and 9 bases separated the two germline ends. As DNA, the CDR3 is TGTGCCAGCAGCGTAGCCTATCTAGATGAGCAGTTCTTC. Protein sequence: CASSVAYLDEQFF.

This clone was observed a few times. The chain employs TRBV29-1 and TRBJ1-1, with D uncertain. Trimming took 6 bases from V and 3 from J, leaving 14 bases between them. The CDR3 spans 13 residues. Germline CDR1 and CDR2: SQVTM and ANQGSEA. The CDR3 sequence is CSVEKRIDTEAFF. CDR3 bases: TGCAGCGTGGAGAAGAGGATCGACACTGAAGCTTTCTTT.

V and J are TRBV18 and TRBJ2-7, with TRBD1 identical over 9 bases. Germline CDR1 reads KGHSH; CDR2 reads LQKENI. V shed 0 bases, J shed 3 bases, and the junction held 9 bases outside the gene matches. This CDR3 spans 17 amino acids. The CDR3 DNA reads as TGTGCCAGCTCACCACCGATTAGGGACAGGGACCTCTACGAGCAGTACTTC. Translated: CASSPPIRDRDLYEQYF.